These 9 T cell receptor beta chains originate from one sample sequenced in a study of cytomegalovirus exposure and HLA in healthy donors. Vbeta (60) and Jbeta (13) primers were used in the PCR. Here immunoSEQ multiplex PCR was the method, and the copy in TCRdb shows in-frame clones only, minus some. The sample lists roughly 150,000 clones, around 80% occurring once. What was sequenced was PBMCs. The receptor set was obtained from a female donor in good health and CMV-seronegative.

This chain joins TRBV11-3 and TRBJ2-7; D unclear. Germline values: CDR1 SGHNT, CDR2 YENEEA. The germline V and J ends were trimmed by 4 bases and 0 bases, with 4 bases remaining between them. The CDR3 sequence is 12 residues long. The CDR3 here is CASSSNSYEQYF. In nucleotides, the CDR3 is TGTGCCAGCAGCTCCAACTCCTACGAGCAGTACTTC.

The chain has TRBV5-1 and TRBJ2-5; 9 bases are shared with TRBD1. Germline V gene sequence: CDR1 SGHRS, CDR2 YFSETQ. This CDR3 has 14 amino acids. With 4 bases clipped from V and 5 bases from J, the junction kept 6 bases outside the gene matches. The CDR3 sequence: CASSPRQGGETQYF. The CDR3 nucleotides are TGCGCCAGCAGCCCGCGACAGGGGGGGGAGACCCAGTACTTC.

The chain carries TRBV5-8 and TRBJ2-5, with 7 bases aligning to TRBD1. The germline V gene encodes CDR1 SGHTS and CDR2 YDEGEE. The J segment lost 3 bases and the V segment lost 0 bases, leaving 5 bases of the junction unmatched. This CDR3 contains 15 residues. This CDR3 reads CASSLAGTAKETQYF. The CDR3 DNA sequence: TGTGCCAGCAGCTTGGCCGGGACAGCTAAAGAGACCCAGTACTTC.

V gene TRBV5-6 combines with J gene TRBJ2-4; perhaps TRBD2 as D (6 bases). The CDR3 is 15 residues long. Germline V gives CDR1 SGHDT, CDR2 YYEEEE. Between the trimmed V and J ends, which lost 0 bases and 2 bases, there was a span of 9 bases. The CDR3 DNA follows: TGTGCCAGCAGCTTGGGCGGGAATCCCAAAAACATTCAGTACTTC. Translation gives CASSLGGNPKNIQYF.

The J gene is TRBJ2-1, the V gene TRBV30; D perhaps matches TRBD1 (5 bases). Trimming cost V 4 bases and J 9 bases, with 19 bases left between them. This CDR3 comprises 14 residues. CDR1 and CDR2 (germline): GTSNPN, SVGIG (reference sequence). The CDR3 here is CAWTRSGRWGEQFF. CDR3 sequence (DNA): TGTGCCTGGACGAGGTCAGGGCGCTGGGGTGAGCAGTTCTTC.

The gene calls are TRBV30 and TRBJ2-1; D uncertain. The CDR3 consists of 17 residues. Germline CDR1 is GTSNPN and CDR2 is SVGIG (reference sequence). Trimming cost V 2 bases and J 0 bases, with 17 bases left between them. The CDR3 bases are TGTGCCTGGAGTTTGTTTTCGGTCGCCTCCTCCTACAATGAGCAGTTCTTC. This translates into CAWSLFSVASSYNEQFF.

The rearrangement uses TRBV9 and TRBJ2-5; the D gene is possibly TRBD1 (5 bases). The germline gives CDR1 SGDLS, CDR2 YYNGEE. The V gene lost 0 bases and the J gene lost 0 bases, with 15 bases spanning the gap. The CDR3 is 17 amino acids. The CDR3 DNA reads TGTGCCAGCAGCGTAGCGCCAGGGATGAGGTACCAAGAGACCCAGTACTTC. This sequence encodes CASSVAPGMRYQETQYF.

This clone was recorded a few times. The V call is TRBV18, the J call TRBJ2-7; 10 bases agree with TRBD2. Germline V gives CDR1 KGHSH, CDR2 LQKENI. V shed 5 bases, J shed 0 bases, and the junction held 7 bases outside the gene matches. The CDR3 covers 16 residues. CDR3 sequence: CASSRTSGISSYEQYF. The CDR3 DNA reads TGTGCCAGCTCAAGGACTAGCGGAATTAGCTCCTACGAGCAGTACTTC.

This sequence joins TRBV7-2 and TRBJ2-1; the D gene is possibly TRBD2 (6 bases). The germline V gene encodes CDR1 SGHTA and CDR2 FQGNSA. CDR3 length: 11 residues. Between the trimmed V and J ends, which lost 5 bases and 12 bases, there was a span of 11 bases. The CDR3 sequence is CASSQGLGQFF. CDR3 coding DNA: TGTGCCAGCAGCCAGGGACTCGGGCAGTTCTTC.